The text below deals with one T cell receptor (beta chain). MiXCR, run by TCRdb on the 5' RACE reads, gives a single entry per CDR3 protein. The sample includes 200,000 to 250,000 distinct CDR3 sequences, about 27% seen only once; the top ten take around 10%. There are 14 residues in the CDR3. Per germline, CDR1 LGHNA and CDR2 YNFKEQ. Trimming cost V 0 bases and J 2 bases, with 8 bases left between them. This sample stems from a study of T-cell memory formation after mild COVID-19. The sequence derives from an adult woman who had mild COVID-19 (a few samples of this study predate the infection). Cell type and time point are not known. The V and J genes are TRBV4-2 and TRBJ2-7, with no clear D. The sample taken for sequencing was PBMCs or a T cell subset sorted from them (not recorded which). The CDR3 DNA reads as TGTGCCAGCAGCCAAGATATGATGGCCTACGAGCAGTACTTC. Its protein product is CASSQDMMAYEQYF.